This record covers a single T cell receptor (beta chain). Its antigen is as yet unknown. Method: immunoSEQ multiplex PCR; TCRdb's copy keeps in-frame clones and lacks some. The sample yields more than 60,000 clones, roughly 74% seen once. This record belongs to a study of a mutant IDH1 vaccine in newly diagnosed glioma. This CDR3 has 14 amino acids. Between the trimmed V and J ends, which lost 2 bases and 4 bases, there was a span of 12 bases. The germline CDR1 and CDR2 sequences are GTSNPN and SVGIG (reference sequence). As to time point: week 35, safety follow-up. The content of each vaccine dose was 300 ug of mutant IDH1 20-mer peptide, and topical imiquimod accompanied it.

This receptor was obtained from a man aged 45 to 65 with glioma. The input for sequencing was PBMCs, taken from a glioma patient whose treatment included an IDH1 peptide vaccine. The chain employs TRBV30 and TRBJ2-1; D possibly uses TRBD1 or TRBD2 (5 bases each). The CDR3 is CAWSMGPKYNEQFF. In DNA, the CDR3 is TGTGCCTGGAGTATGGGACCCAAATACAATGAGCAGTTCTTC.